A single sample is the source of the 5 T cell receptor beta chains below, sequenced in a study of blood T cell repertoires in COVID-19. TCRdb's table, derived via immunoSEQ multiplex PCR, lists solely in-frame clones and lacks some. This table holds some 340,000 clones, around 88% found once. The sample was peripheral blood. The receptors shown here come from a man under 40 with active or convalescent COVID-19.

J is TRBJ2-7 and V is TRBV29-1; maybe TRBD2 (6 bases). Germline V gene sequence: CDR1 SQVTM, CDR2 ANQGSEA. Trimming removed 3 bases from V and 0 bases from J, with 18 bases in between. The CDR3 runs to 16 residues. CDR3 protein: CSVDGAGESASYEQYF. CDR3 DNA: TGCAGCGTTGACGGAGCGGGTGAGTCCGCCTCCTACGAGCAGTACTTC.

CDR3 sequence reads: CASSLGRRGFTEAFF. The CDR3 bases are TGTGCCAGCAGCTTGGGTCGGCGGGGCTTCACTGAAGCTTTCTTT. The chain couples TRBV5-6 to TRBJ1-1, with D possibly being TRBD1 (5 bases). The V gene's germline CDR1 is SGHDT and CDR2 YYEEEE. Trimming left V 0 bases short and J 4 bases short, with 13 bases between. The CDR3 has 15 residues. The full variable domain, in which reference TRBV5-6 and TRBJ1-1 provide the parts outside the CDR3, is DAGVTQSPTHLIKTRGQQVTLRCSPKSGHDTVSWYQQALGQGPQFIFQYYEEEERQRGNFPDRFSGHQFPNYSSELNVNALLLGDSALYLCASSLGRRGFTEAFFGQGTRLTVV.

This chain connects TRBV29-1 to TRBJ1-6, with TRBD1 matching 7 bases. In germline, CDR1 is SQVTM, CDR2 ANQGSEA. Unmatched junction bases numbered 8, after V lost 3 bases and J lost 9 bases. The CDR3 consists of 14 residues. The CDR3 loop is CSVEMGQRGSPLHF. The CDR3 region has the DNA TGCAGCGTTGAGATGGGACAGCGCGGTTCACCCCTCCACTTT. The full variable domain, completed using reference TRBV29-1 and TRBJ1-6, is SAVISQKPSRDICQRGTSLTIQCQVDSQVTMMFWYRQQPGQSLTLIATANQGSEATYESGFVIDKFPISRPNLTFSTLTVSNMSPEDSSIYLCSVEMGQRGSPLHFGNGTRLTVT.

The rearrangement links TRBV28 to TRBJ1-5; maybe TRBD1 (5 bases). Trimming took off 3 bases at V and 2 bases at J, with 14 bases between the two ends. The CDR3 covers 16 residues. Looked up from germline, CDR1 is MDHEN and CDR2 is SYDVKM. The CDR3 DNA is TGTGCCAGCAGTTTCCTCGGGGGGGTGGGCAATCAGCCCCAGCATTTT. It encodes CASSFLGGVGNQPQHF.

This chain connects TRBV7-2 to TRBJ2-3, with D perhaps matching TRBD2 (6 bases). The CDR3 runs to 16 residues. Germline V gene lookup returns CDR1 SGHTA and CDR2 FQGNSA. V was shortened by 2 bases and J by 2 bases, with 14 bases between the two germline ends. CDR3 region: CASSLSVTSPTDTQYF. The CDR3 region has the DNA TGTGCCAGCAGCTTATCTGTAACTAGCCCCACAGATACGCAGTATTTT.